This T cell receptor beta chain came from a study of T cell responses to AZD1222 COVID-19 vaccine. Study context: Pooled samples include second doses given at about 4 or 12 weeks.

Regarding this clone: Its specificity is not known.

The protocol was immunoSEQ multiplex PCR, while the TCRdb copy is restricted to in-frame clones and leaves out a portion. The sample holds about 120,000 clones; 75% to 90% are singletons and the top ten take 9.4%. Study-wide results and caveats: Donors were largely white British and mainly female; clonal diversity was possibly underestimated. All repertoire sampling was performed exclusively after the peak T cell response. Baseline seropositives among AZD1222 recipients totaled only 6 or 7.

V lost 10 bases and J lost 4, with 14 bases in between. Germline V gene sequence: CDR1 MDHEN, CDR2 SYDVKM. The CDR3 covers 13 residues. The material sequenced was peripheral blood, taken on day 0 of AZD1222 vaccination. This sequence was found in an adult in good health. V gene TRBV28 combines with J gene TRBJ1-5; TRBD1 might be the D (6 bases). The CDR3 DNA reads TGTGCCACCCTGTGGGGGCTAAATCAGCCCCAGCATTTT. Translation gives CATLWGLNQPQHF.